This T cell receptor (beta chain) derives from a study of T cells in Graves' hyperthyroidism and ophthalmopathy. Study-wide results and limits: Most clonotypes expanded in the thyroid (above 0.001) were also present in blood.

It was RNA transcripts that yielded the amplified TCR beta CDR3 regions. A first-round RT-PCR of the TCR CDR3 used the HTBI primer set. In TCRdb, the multiplex PCR reads were re-called with MiXCR into one record per CDR3 protein. In the table there are hundreds of thousands of distinct CDR3 sequences, 38% of which are singletons. This clonotype was detected once. The antigen is not known. Disease duration under 2 months; hyperthyroidism patients were aged 18 to 65. Each diagnosis was grounded in clinical symptoms, serum thyroxine and TRAb, thyroid ultrasound, and orbital computed tomography. V shed 2 bases, J shed 5 bases, and the junction held 16 bases outside the gene matches. The germline CDR1 and CDR2 sequences are SGHVS and FNYEAQ. The CDR3 is 18 residues long.

Material: blood. The receptor's source is a man aged 18 to 29 with Graves' hyperthyroidism. The V call is TRBV7-6, the J call TRBJ2-5; TRBD2 matches at 8 bases. CDR3 sequence: CASSLTGLASRTGETQYF. CDR3 nucleotide sequence: TGTGCCAGCAGCTTAACCGGACTAGCTAGTCGCACCGGGGAGACCCAGTACTTC.